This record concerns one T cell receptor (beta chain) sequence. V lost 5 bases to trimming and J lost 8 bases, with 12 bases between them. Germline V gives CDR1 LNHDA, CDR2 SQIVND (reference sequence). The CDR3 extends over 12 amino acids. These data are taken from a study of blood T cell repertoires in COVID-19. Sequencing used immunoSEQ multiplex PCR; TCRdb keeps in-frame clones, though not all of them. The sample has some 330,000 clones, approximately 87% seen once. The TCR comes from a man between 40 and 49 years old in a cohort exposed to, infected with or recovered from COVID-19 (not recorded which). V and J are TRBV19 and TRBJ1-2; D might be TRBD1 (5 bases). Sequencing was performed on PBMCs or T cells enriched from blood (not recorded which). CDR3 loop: CASSPQGWGYTF. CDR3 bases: TGTGCCAGTAGTCCCCAGGGTTGGGGCTACACCTTC.